The sequence of this TCR beta chain was determined in a study of T cells in Graves' hyperthyroidism and ophthalmopathy. V was clipped by 3 bases and J by 4 bases, with 15 bases between them. CDR1 is MGHDK, CDR2 SYGVNS, per germline. The CDR3 is 15 amino acids. The CDR3 regions of TCR beta were amplified from RNA transcripts. HTBI primers were the set used in a first-round RT-PCR of the TCR CDR3. Each CDR3 protein gets one entry after TCRdb re-called the multiplex PCR reads with MiXCR. The profile shows 300,000 to 450,000 distinct CDR3 sequences, around 18% of them singletons. The diagnostic basis comprised clinical symptoms, serum thyroxine and TRAb, thyroid ultrasound and orbital computed tomography. The authors took PBMCs from roughly 9.5 ml fresh peripheral blood.

The sequence derives from a man aged 18 to 29 with Graves' ophthalmopathy. This sequence joins TRBV25-1 and TRBJ1-2; D remains ambiguous. The sequencing input was blood. The CDR3 DNA reads TGTGCCAGCAGTGACTCCCCTCCCACTCTCTATGGCTACACCTTC. This translates into CASSDSPPTLYGYTF.